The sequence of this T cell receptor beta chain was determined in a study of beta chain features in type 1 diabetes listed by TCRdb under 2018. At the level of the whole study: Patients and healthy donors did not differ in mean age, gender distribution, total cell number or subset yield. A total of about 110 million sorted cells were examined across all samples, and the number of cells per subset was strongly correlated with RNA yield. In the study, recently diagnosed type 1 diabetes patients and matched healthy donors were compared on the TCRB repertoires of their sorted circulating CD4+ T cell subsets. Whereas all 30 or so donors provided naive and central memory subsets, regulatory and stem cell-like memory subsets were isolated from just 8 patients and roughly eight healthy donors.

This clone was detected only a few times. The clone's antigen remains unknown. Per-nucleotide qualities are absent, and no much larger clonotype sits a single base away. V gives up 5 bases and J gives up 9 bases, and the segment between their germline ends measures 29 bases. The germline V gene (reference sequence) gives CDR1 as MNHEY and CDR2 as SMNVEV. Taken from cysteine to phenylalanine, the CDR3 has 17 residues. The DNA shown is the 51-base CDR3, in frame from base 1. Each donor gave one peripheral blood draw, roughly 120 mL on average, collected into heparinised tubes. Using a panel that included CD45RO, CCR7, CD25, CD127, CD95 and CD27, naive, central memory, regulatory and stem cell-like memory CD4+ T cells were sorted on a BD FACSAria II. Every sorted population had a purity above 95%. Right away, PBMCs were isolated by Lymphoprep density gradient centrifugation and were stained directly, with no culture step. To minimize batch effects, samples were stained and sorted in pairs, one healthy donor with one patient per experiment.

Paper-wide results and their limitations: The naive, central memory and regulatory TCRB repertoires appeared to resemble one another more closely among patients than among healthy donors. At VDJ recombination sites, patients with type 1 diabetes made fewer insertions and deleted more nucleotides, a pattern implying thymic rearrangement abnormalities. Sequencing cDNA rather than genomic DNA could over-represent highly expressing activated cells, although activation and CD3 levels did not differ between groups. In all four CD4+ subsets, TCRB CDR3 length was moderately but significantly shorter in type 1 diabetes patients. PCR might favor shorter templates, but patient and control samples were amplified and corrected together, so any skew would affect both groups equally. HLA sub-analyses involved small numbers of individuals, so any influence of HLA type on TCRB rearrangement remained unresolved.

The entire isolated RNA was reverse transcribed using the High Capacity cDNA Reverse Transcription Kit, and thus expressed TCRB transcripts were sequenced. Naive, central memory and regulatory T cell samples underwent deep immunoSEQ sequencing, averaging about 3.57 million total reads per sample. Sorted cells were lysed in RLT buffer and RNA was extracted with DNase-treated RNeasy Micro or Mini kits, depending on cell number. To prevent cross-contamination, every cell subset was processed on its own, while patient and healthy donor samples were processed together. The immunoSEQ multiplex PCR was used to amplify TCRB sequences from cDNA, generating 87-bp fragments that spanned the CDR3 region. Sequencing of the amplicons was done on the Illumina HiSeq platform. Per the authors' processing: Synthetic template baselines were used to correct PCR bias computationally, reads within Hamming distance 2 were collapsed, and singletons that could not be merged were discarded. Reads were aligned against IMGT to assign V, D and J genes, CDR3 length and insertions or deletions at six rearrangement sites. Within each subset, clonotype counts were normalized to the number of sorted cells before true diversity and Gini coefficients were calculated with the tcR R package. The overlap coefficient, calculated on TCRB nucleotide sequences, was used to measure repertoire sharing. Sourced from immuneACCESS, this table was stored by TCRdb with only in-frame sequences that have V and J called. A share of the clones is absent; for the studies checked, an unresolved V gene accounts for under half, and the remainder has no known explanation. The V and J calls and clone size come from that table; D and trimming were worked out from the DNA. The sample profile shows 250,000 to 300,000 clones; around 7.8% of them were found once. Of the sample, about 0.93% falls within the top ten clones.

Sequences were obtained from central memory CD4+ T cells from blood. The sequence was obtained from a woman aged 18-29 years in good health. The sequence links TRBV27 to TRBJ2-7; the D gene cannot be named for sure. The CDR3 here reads CASSPSSRRLYYEWQYF. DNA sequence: TGTGCCAGCAGTCCTTCCTCGAGAAGACTTTACTACGAGTGGCAGTACTTC.